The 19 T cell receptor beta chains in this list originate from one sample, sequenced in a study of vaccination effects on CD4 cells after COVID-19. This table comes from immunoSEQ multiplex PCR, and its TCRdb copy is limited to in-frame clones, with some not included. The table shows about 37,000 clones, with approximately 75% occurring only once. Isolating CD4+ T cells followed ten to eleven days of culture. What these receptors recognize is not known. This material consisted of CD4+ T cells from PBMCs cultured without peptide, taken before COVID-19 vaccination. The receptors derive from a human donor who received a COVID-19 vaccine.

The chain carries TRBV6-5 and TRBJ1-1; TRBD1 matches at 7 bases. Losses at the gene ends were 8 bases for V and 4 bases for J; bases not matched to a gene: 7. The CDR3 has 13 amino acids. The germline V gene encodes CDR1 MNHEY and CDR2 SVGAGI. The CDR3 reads CASGNRGGTEAFF. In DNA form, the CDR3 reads TGTGCCAGCGGGAACAGGGGTGGCACTGAAGCTTTCTTT.

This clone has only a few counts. CDR3 DNA sequence: TGTGCCAGCAGTGAAGCGGTGGCCGAGTCCCACTATGGCTACACCTTC. Translating gives CASSEAVAESHYGYTF. The chain joins TRBV6-1 to TRBJ1-2; D gene uncertain. V gave up 0 bases and J gave up 3 bases, with 14 bases separating them. The CDR3 sequence is 16 residues long. Germline CDR1 is MNHNS and CDR2 is SASEGT.

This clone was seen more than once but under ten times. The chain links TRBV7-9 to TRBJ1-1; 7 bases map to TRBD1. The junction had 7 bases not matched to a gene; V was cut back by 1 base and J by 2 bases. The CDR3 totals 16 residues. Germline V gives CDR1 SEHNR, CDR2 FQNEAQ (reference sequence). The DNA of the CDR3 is TGTGCCAGCAGCTTAGTGTCTGGGACAGCAAACACTGAAGCTTTCTTT. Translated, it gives CASSLVSGTANTEAFF.

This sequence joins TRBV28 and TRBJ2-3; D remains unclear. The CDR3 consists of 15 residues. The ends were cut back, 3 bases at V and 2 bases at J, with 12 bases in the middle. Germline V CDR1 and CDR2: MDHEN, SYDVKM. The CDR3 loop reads CASSFPPQLTDTQYF. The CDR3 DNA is TGTGCCAGCAGTTTCCCTCCTCAGCTCACAGATACGCAGTATTTT.

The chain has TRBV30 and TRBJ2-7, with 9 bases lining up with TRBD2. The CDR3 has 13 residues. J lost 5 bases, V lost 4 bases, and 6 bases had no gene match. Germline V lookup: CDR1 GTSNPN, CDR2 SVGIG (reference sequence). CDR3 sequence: CAWNSGSINEQYF. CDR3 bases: TGTGCCTGGAATAGCGGGAGCATCAACGAGCAGTACTTC. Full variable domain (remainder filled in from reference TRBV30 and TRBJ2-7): SQTIHQWPATLVQPVGSPLSLECTVEGTSNPNLYWYRQAAGRGLQLLFYSVGIGQISSEVPQNLSASRPQDRQFILSSKKLLLSDSGFYLCAWNSGSINEQYFGPGTRLTVT.

CDR3 DNA: TGTGCCAGCAGTCCCCAGGGACAGGGGAAATCTGGAAACACCATATATTTT. It codes for CASSPQGQGKSGNTIYF. The chain recombines TRBV6-6 with TRBJ1-3, with 10 nucleotides matching TRBD1. The germline V gene encodes CDR1 MNHNY and CDR2 SVGAGI (reference sequence). V was pared by 5 bases and J by 1 base, with 8 bases of the junction left unmatched. CDR3 length equals 17 residues.

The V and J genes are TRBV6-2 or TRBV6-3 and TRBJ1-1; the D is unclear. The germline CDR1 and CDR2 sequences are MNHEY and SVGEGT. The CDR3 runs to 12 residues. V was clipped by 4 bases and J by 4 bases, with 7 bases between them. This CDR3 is CASSFWSTEAFF. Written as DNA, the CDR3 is TGTGCCAGCAGTTTTTGGAGCACTGAAGCTTTCTTT.

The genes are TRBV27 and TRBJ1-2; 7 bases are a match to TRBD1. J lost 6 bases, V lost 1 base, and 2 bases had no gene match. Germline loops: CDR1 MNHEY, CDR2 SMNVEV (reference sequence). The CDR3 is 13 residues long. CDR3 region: CASSLLGGHGYTF. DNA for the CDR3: TGTGCCAGCAGTTTATTAGGGGGCCATGGCTACACCTTC.

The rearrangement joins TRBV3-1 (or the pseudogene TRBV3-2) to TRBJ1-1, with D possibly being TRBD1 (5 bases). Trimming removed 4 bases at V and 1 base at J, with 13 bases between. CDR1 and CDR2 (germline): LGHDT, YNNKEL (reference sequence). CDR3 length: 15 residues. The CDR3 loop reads CASSPRSRENTEAFF. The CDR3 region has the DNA TGTGCCAGCAGCCCCCGTTCCAGGGAGAACACTGAAGCTTTCTTT.

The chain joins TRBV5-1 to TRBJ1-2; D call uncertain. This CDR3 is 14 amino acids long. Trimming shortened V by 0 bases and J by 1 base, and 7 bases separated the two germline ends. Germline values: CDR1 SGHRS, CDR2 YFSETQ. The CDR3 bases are TGCGCCAGCAGCTTGGTCGGGGTTAACTATGGCTACACCTTC. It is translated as CASSLVGVNYGYTF.

The CDR3 reads CASSPRLAGGNEQFF. CDR3 DNA sequence: TGTGCCAGCAGCCCCAGACTAGCGGGGGGCAATGAGCAGTTCTTC. The chain joins TRBV7-3 to TRBJ2-1; the match to TRBD2 covers 13 bases. CDR3 size: 15 residues. V dropped 5 bases and J dropped 6; count of bases not matched to a gene: 4. Germline CDR1 and CDR2: SGHTA and FQGTGA.

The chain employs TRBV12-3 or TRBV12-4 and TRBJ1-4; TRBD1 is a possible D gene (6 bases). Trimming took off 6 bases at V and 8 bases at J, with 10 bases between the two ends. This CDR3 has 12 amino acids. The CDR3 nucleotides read TGTGCCAGCAGACAGGGAAACGAAAAACTGTTTTTT. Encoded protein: CASRQGNEKLFF.

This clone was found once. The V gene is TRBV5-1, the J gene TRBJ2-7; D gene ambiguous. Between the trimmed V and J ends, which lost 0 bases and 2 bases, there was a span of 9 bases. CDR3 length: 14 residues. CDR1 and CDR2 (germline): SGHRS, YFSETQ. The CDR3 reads CASSLVDATYEQYF. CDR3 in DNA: TGCGCCAGCAGCTTGGTGGATGCTACCTACGAGCAGTACTTC.

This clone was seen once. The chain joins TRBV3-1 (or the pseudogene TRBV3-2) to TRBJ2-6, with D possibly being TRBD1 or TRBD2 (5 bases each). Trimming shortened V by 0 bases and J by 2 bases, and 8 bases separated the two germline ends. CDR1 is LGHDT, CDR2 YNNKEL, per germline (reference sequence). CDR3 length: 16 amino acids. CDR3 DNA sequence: TGTGCCAGCAGCCAAGATTGGGACCCTGGGGCCAACGTCCTGACTTTC. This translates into CASSQDWDPGANVLTF.

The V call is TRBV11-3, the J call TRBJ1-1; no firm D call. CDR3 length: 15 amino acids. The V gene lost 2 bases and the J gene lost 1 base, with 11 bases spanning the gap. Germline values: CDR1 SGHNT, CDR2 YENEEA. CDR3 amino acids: CASSLWEQTNTEAFF. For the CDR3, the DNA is TGTGCCAGCAGCTTATGGGAGCAGACGAACACTGAAGCTTTCTTT.

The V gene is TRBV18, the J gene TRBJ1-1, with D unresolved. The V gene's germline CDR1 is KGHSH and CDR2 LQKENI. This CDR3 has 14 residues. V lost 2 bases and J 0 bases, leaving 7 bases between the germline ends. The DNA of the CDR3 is TGTGCCAGCTCACCAGGCCGGATGAACACTGAAGCTTTCTTT. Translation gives CASSPGRMNTEAFF.

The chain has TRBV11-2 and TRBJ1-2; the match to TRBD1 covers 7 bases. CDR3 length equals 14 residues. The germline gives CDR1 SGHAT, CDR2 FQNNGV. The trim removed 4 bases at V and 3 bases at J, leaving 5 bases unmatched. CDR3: CASSSQGWDYGYTF. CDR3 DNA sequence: TGTGCCAGCAGCTCACAGGGGTGGGACTATGGCTACACCTTC. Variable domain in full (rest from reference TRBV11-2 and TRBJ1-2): EAGVAQSPRYKIIEKRQSVAFWCNPISGHATLYWYQQILGQGPKLLIQFQNNGVVDDSQLPKDRFSAERLKGVDSTLKIQPAKLEDSAVYLCASSSQGWDYGYTFGSGTRLTVV.

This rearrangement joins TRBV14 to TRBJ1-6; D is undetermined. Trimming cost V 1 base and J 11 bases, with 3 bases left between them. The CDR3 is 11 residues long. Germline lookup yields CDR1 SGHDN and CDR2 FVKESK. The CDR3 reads CASSQGPPLHF. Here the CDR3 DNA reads TGTGCCAGCAGCCAAGGACCACCCCTCCACTTT.

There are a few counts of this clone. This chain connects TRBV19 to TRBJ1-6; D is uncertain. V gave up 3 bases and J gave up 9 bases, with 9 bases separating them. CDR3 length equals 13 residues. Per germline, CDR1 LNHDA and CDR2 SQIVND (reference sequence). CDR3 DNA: TGTGCCAGTAGTATTAACGGAGGTTCACCCCTCCACTTT. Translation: CASSINGGSPLHF.